This TCR beta chain was captured by sequencing in a study of breast tumors, draining lymph nodes, adjacent tissues. The lymph nodes were axillary draining lymph nodes from breast cancer patients. TCRdb independently ran MiXCR on the multiplex PCR reads; one entry per CDR3 protein. The sample holds some 100,000 distinct CDR3 sequences, over 20% seen once. Study-wide points: Tumor TCR diversity was below lymph nodes but above nontumor tissue.

In regard to this clonotype: Its antigen is unknown.

The specimen sequenced was axillary lymph node tissue. This TCR came from a female donor with breast cancer. Some clones in this sample may be carry-over from other donors' samples.

DNA of the CDR3: TGTGCCAGCATACAGGGCGTTTTGACCGGGGAGCTGTTTTTT. Protein product: CASIQGVLTGELFF. This chain joins TRBV28 and TRBJ2-2; TRBD1 is a possible D gene (6 bases). V lost 7 bases to trimming and J lost 5 bases, with 14 bases between them. Germline V gene sequence: CDR1 MDHEN, CDR2 SYDVKM. This CDR3 region has 14 residues. The full variable domain, rest sourced from reference TRBV28 and TRBJ2-2, is DVKVTQSSRYLVKRTGEKVFLECVQDMDHENMFWYRQDPGLGLRLIYFSYDVKMKEKGDIPEGYSVSREKKERFSLILESASTNQTSMYLCASIQGVLTGELFFGEGSRLTVL.